The rows below give T cell receptor beta chains drawn from one sample of a study of T cells in Graves' hyperthyroidism and ophthalmopathy. Each CDR3 protein gets one entry after TCRdb re-called the multiplex PCR reads with MiXCR. The sample has more than 300,000 distinct CDR3 sequences, more than 14% seen once. Sequenced material: blood. All receptors derive from a woman in her 30s with Graves' ophthalmopathy. Both conserved end residues are part of each CDR3. The D gene is left open where the match is weak. Rows may omit the clone size; those that give it use once, few, many or a size class.

>many|TRBV12-3/TRBV12-4|TRBJ2-5|NA
TGTGCCAGCAGTTTATCAAAGGGGGACCAAGAGACCCAGTACTTC
CASSLSKGDQETQYF
>many|TRBV12-3/TRBV12-4|TRBJ1-3|NA
TGTGCCAGCAGTACAGGGAGATTCTCTGGAAACACCATATATTTT
CASSTGRFSGNTIYF
>few|TRBV6-5|TRBJ1-6|NA
TGTGCCAGCAGTTATAGGCCTCAATATTCACCCCTCCACTTT
CASSYRPQYSPLHF
>many|TRBV28|TRBJ1-1|TRBD1
TGTGCCAGCAGTCCCGAGACACAGGGGATCACTGAAGCTTTCTTT
CASSPETQGITEAFF
>NA|TRBV10-3|TRBJ1-5|NA
TGTGCCATCACCGACGGTAGCAATCAGCCCCAGCATTTT
CAITDGSNQPQHF
>many|TRBV2|TRBJ1-6|NA
TGTGCCAGCAGGGGGGGCGATGTGTCACCCCTCCACTTT
CASRGGDVSPLHF
>NA|TRBV3-1|TRBJ2-2|NA
NA
CASSLGGGAIPGSCFF
>NA|TRBV30|TRBJ2-1|TRBD1
TGTGCCTGGAGTCGGACAGGGCGGGGTGGTGAGCAGTTCTTC
CAWSRTGRGGEQFF
>NA|TRBV20-1|TRBJ2-7|TRBD2
TGCAGTGCTAGTGGGAGGGGCTCCTACGAGCAGTACTTC
CSASGRGSYEQYF
>once|TRBV19|TRBJ2-3|TRBD2
TGTGCCAGTAGTATATTAGCGGGGGGGAGCACAGATACGCAGTATTTT
CASSILAGGSTDTQYF
>many|TRBV2|TRBJ1-2|NA
TGTGCCAGCAGTAATGACATGGGGGACGCCTATGGCTACACCTTC
CASSNDMGDAYGYTF
>many|TRBV7-9|TRBJ2-5|TRBD1
TGTGCCAGCAGCTTCCGGGACAGGGGGCTAGAGACCCAGTACTTC
CASSFRDRGLETQYF
>many|TRBV12-3/TRBV12-4|TRBJ1-3|NA
TGTGCCAGCAGCCCCACCCTTAGAAGATCCTCTGGAAACACCATATATTTT
CASSPTLRRSSGNTIYF
>many|TRBV18|TRBJ2-1|NA
TGTGCCAGCTCACCTCGCTCGGACAATGAGCAGTTCTTC
CASSPRSDNEQFF
>NA|TRBV15|TRBJ2-7|NA
TGTGCCATCCGGGACACTTACTCCTACGAGCAGTACTTC
CAIRDTYSYEQYF
>NA|TRBV7-8|TRBJ2-1|NA
TGTGCCAGCAGCTTAGGGATGGAGAATGAGCAGTTCTTC
CASSLGMENEQFF
>few|TRBV6-4|TRBJ2-1|NA
TGTGCCAGTGCCCGGGTCCTACAGTTCTTC
CASARVLQFF
>many|TRBV29-1|TRBJ2-7|TRBD2
TGCAGCGTTGGGGAGGGCTACGAGCAGTACTTC
CSVGEGYEQYF
>NA|TRBV4-2|TRBJ2-1|NA
TGTGCCAGCAGCCAACCTGAGGGGGGCCGGGACAATGAGCAGTTCTTC
CASSQPEGGRDNEQFF
>many|TRBV12-3/TRBV12-4|TRBJ2-2|NA
TGTGCCAGCAGTGGGTTGTCCGGGGAGCTGTTTTTT
CASSGLSGELFF
>many|TRBV10-3|TRBJ2-7|NA
TGTGCCATCACCATAGGGGGAAACTCCTACGAGCAGTACTTC
CAITIGGNSYEQYF
>many|TRBV12-3/TRBV12-4|TRBJ2-6|TRBD1
TGTGCCAGCAACCGACAGGGGGCCGTCTCTGGGGCCAACGTCCTGACTTTC
CASNRQGAVSGANVLTF
>few|TRBV7-9|TRBJ1-3|NA
TGTGCCAGCACCCGAGGACAGTTCTCTGGAAACACCATATATTTT
CASTRGQFSGNTIYF
>many|TRBV12-3/TRBV12-4|TRBJ1-2|TRBD1
TGTGCCAGCAGTTTGACGACAGGGGGAGTCTATGGCTACACCTTC
CASSLTTGGVYGYTF